This TCR beta chain derives from a study of blood T cells in healthy people across ages. Study findings and constraints: Researchers judged that diversity estimates from one million T cells fell short of true values.

The V end was cut by 8 bases, the J end by 7 bases, with 20 bases between. There are 13 residues in the CDR3. Germline V CDR1 and CDR2: SQVTM, ANQGSEA. On this clonotype itself: The antigen remains unidentified.

PCR was performed a second time for about 6 to 12 cycles using a sample-barcoded 5' primer and a J-beta primer mix. TCRdb re-derived calls from the 5' RACE reads in MiXCR, one entry per CDR3 protein. The sample records about 1.1 million distinct CDR3 sequences, roughly two fifths being singletons. Sequenced material: blood. This TCR came from a man younger than 35 in good health. This rearrangement joins TRBV29-1 to TRBJ1-2; D is unresolved. CDR3 region: CSPRKFGSVGYTF. In nucleotides, the CDR3 is TGCAGCCCGAGGAAGTTTGGGTCGGTTGGCTACACCTTC.